The rows below give T cell receptor beta chains drawn from one sample of a study of shared clonotypes between healthy human individuals. The table came from immunoSEQ multiplex PCR; TCRdb's copy has only in-frame clones and leaves some out. The sample lists roughly 1.4 million clones, approximately 98.5% occurring once. Source material: naive CD4+ T cells sorted from blood. These receptors came from a man aged 25 to 40 in good health. Both conserved end residues are part of each CDR3. A D gene is named only where the DNA matches it firmly. Clone size is given for some rows only: seen once, a few or many times, or a class if the clone is expanded.

v_call	j_call	clone_size	d_call	cdr3_aa	cdr3_nt
TRBV27	TRBJ2-7	-	-	CASSLLGRANEQYF	TGTGCCAGCAGTTTATTGGGCAGGGCTAATGAGCAGTACTTC
TRBV6-1	TRBJ2-7	-	TRBD2	CASSGLAGTYEQYF	TGTGCCAGCAGTGGGCTAGCGGGAACCTACGAGCAGTACTTC
TRBV19	TRBJ1-5	-	TRBD1	CASSPGTVINQPQHF	TGTGCCAGTAGTCCCGGGACAGTGATCAATCAGCCCCAGCATTTT
TRBV19	TRBJ1-2	-	-	CASSILTNTNYGYTF	TGTGCCAGTAGTATATTAACGAACACTAACTATGGCTACACCTTC
TRBV29-1	TRBJ2-3	-	-	CSVGLSDTQYF	TGCAGCGTTGGCCTTTCAGATACGCAGTATTTT
TRBV18	TRBJ2-7	-	-	CASSPVQDYEQYF	TGTGCCAGCTCACCAGTACAGGACTACGAGCAGTACTTC
TRBV18	TRBJ2-3	-	-	CASSPRPDRSTDTQYF	TGTGCCAGCTCACCCCGGCCCGACAGGTCCACAGATACGCAGTATTTT
TRBV5-1	TRBJ2-2	-	-	CASSSLGTGTGELFF	TGCGCCAGCAGCTCACTTGGGACGGGGACCGGGGAGCTGTTTTTT
TRBV7-9	TRBJ2-1	-	TRBD2	CASSPRTGTSGTYNEQFF	TGTGCCAGCAGCCCTCGGACCGGGACTAGCGGGACCTACAATGAGCAGTTCTTC
TRBV18	TRBJ1-1	-	TRBD1	CASSPSTGEAFF	TGTGCCAGCTCACCTTCAACAGGGGAGGCTTTCTTT
TRBV11-2	TRBJ2-1	once	TRBD1	CASSLVWDSAYNEQFF	TGTGCCAGCAGCTTAGTGTGGGACAGTGCCTACAATGAGCAGTTCTTC
TRBV28	TRBJ2-3	-	TRBD2	CASIQQISGGLAGVVHF	TGTGCCAGCATTCAACAGATTAGTGGCGGACTAGCGGGAGTGGTGCATTTT
TRBV11-2	TRBJ2-5	-	TRBD1	CASSLGTGALGTQYF	TGTGCCAGCAGCCTCGGGACAGGGGCTTTGGGGACCCAGTACTTC
TRBV6-5	TRBJ2-2	-	-	CASSWTAARGTGELFF	TGTGCCAGCAGTTGGACCGCCGCGCGGGGCACCGGGGAGCTGTTTTTT
TRBV6-5	TRBJ1-1	-	-	CASTRGSEAFF	TGTGCCAGCACTAGGGGGTCTGAAGCTTTCTTT
TRBV5-1	TRBJ2-1	-	TRBD2	CASSSGASGRGGDEQFF	TGCGCCAGCAGCTCAGGAGCTAGCGGGAGGGGGGGCGATGAGCAGTTCTTC
TRBV15	TRBJ2-5	-	TRBD1	CATSRDPRGLETQYF	TGTGCCACCAGCAGAGATCCCAGGGGGCTAGAGACCCAGTACTTC
TRBV18	TRBJ2-7	-	-	CASSPTPGAVRNEQYF	TGTGCCAGCTCACCAACACCGGGAGCCGTGAGGAACGAGCAGTACTTC
TRBV5-1	TRBJ2-3	-	-	CASSSENRLRTDTQYF	TGCGCCAGCAGCTCGGAAAACAGGTTACGCACAGATACGCAGTATTTT
TRBV19	TRBJ1-4	-	TRBD1	CASSILGQGDEKLFF	TGTGCCAGTAGTATTTTAGGACAGGGGGATGAAAAACTGTTTTTT
TRBV6-1	TRBJ1-2	-	-	CASSEAHGQILGYGYTF	TGTGCCAGCAGTGAAGCGCACGGACAGATCCTTGGATATGGCTACACCTTC
TRBV15	TRBJ2-3	-	TRBD2	CATSRAGGPRTDTQYF	TGTGCCACCAGCAGAGCGGGGGGGCCCCGCACAGATACGCAGTATTTT
TRBV9	TRBJ2-1	-	-	CASSVRSYNEQFF	TGTGCCAGCAGCGTACGCTCCTACAATGAGCAGTTCTTC
TRBV18	TRBJ2-3	-	-	CASSPRGVVVGSSTDTQYF	TGTGCCAGCTCACCACGGGGGGTAGTGGTCGGATCTAGCACAGATACGCAGTATTTT
TRBV2	TRBJ2-2	-	TRBD1	CASGYRGSAGELFF	TGTGCCAGCGGATACAGGGGGTCTGCCGGGGAGCTGTTTTTT
TRBV27	TRBJ2-1	-	TRBD2	CASSIAGGPSYNEQFF	TGTGCCAGCAGTATAGCGGGAGGGCCCTCCTACAATGAGCAGTTCTTC
TRBV7-2	TRBJ2-7	-	TRBD2	CASSLGLAGVEQYF	TGTGCCAGCAGCCTCGGACTAGCGGGAGTCGAGCAGTACTTC
TRBV19	TRBJ2-1	-	-	CASSFLGPGGRNEQFF	TGTGCCAGTAGTTTCCTGGGACCGGGCGGGCGCAATGAGCAGTTCTTC
TRBV28	TRBJ2-7	-	TRBD2	CASSLLSGTRFTEQYF	TGTGCCAGCAGTTTACTATCGGGGACTAGATTTACCGAGCAGTACTTC
TRBV5-1	TRBJ2-3	-	TRBD2	CASSLGGGSDTDTQYF	TGCGCCAGCAGCTTGGGAGGCGGGAGTGACACAGATACGCAGTATTTT
TRBV19	TRBJ1-5	-	TRBD1	CASSPRTGQPTGPQHF	TGTGCCAGTAGTCCCCGGACAGGGCAACCGACGGGGCCCCAGCATTTT
TRBV5-4	TRBJ2-1	-	-	CASSSTFGFTNEQFF	TGTGCCAGCAGCTCGACATTTGGGTTTACGAATGAGCAGTTCTTC
TRBV5-5	TRBJ1-1	-	-	CASSPSLSGGNTEAFF	TGTGCCAGCAGTCCTAGCTTGAGTGGGGGGAACACTGAAGCTTTCTTT
TRBV6-1	TRBJ2-7	-	-	CASSEAGGRLLYEQYF	TGTGCCAGCAGTGAAGCTGGGGGAAGACTTTTATACGAGCAGTACTTC
TRBV7-9	TRBJ1-1	-	TRBD1	CASSLRARRDRGRTEAFF	TGTGCCAGCAGCTTAAGGGCCCGCCGCGACAGGGGAAGGACTGAAGCTTTCTTT
TRBV15	TRBJ2-7	-	-	CATSESYYNYEQYF	TGTGCCACCAGCGAATCCTATTACAACTACGAGCAGTACTTC
TRBV7-6	TRBJ2-1	-	-	CASSVRSEFYNEQFF	TGTGCCAGCAGCGTCAGATCTGAGTTCTACAATGAGCAGTTCTTC
TRBV29-1	TRBJ2-1	-	-	CSVEGDLVRLGQFF	TGCAGCGTTGAAGGGGACCTGGTCCGGTTAGGGCAGTTCTTC
TRBV19	TRBJ2-4	-	-	CASSTQAQNIQYF	TGTGCCAGTAGTACACAGGCCCAAAACATTCAGTACTTC
TRBV18	TRBJ2-3	once	-	CASSPVLVNSDTQYF	TGTGCCAGCTCACCTGTCCTGGTTAATTCAGATACGCAGTATTTT
TRBV5-4	TRBJ2-5	-	TRBD2	CASSLGLAANQETQYF	TGTGCCAGCAGCTTAGGACTAGCGGCGAACCAAGAGACCCAGTACTTC
TRBV18	TRBJ2-5	-	-	CASSPRGMETQYF	TGTGCCAGCTCACCACGCGGGATGGAGACCCAGTACTTC
TRBV7-8	TRBJ1-4	-	-	CASSLGRKRLATNEKLFF	TGTGCCAGCAGCTTAGGACGGAAAAGACTTGCAACTAATGAAAAACTGTTTTTT
TRBV27	TRBJ1-2	-	TRBD1	CASSDRERGYTF	TGTGCCAGCAGTGACAGGGAAAGGGGCTACACCTTC
TRBV18	TRBJ1-5	few	-	CASSFADQPQHF	TGTGCCAGCTCTTTTGCTGATCAGCCCCAGCATTTT
TRBV5-1	TRBJ2-7	-	TRBD1	CASSPFSTGSEQYF	TGCGCCAGCAGCCCGTTTTCGACAGGGAGCGAGCAGTACTTC
TRBV7-3	TRBJ2-7	-	-	CASSLGLGEQYF	TGTGCCAGCAGCTTAGGGCTCGGGGAACAGTACTTC
TRBV7-2	TRBJ2-7	-	-	CASSSRPGPTDSYEQYF	TGTGCCAGCAGCTCAAGGCCAGGGCCCACTGACTCCTACGAGCAGTACTTC
TRBV10-3	TRBJ2-2	-	-	CATIRTENTGELFF	TGTGCCACGATAAGGACTGAGAACACCGGGGAGCTGTTTTTT
TRBV2	TRBJ1-5	-	TRBD1	CASSERGQGVGNQPQHF	TGTGCCAGCAGTGAGAGGGGACAGGGGGTTGGAAATCAGCCCCAGCATTTT
TRBV6-1	TRBJ1-5	-	-	CASSESGRGQPQHF	TGTGCCAGCAGTGAATCAGGGAGAGGTCAGCCCCAGCATTTT
TRBV7-8	TRBJ2-2	-	-	CASSLVFGGANTGELFF	TGTGCCAGCAGCTTAGTCTTCGGGGGCGCGAACACCGGGGAGCTGTTTTTT
TRBV19	TRBJ1-4	-	-	CACSAVGATNEKLFF	TGTGCCTGTTCGGCCGTCGGCGCTACTAATGAAAAACTGTTTTTT
TRBV18	TRBJ2-7	-	TRBD1	CASSPGQGLYEQYF	TGTGCCAGCTCACCGGGACAGGGACTATACGAGCAGTACTTC
TRBV10-3	TRBJ2-3	-	-	CAISEPKLAKHTDTQYF	TGTGCCATCAGTGAGCCCAAACTAGCCAAGCACACAGATACGCAGTATTTT